Listed here are 27 T cell receptor beta chains from one sample, sequenced in a study of T cells of healthy individuals. TCRdb called the 5' RACE reads again in MiXCR, with one record for every CDR3 protein. The sample lists around 63,000 distinct CDR3 sequences, 15% to 20% occurring once. These TCRs come from a human donor in good health.

The chain employs TRBV28 and TRBJ2-2; D is unresolved. CDR1 MDHEN and CDR2 SYDVKM come from the germline V gene. V lost 7 bases, J lost 1 base, and 16 bases lay in between. The CDR3 has 16 amino acids. CDR3 sequence: CASTSPSTLNTGELFF. As DNA, the CDR3 is TGTGCCAGCACATCACCCTCGACGTTGAACACCGGGGAGCTGTTTTTT.

This clonotype was observed a handful of times. This sequence joins TRBV4-3 and TRBJ1-5; D gene uncertain. CDR1 and CDR2 from the germline V gene are LGHNA and YSLEER. The CDR3 totals 13 residues. The V end lost 0 bases, the J end lost 7 bases, and 7 bases lay between the germline ends. The CDR3 nucleotides are TGCGCCAGCAGCCAAGAAGTGAGACAGCCCCAGCATTTT. Translation gives CASSQEVRQPQHF.

At least ten counts were recorded for this clonotype. CDR3 DNA: TGCGCCAGCAGTTCTAGGGGACAGGGCGGTGAAGCTTTCTTT. Residues: CASSSRGQGGEAFF. The chain is built from TRBV5-1 and TRBJ1-1; 9 nucleotides align to TRBD1. V trimming: 5 bases; J trimming: 7 bases; junction bases outside the gene matches: 9. CDR1 and CDR2 (germline): SGHRS, YFSETQ. The CDR3 consists of 14 residues.

The chain has TRBV25-1 and TRBJ2-3; the match to TRBD1 covers 8 bases. The CDR3 is made up of 15 amino acids. The V segment lost 4 bases and the J segment 5 bases; nucleotides outside the gene matches: 8. Germline values: CDR1 MGHDK, CDR2 SYGVNS. CDR3 bases: TGTGCCAGCAGTGCGATCGGACAGGGAAGAGATACGCAGTATTTT. Protein product: CASSAIGQGRDTQYF.

The rearrangement links TRBV29-1 to TRBJ2-3, with D possibly TRBD2 on 6 matching bases. CDR1 SQVTM and CDR2 ANQGSEA come from the germline V gene. The CDR3 spans 14 residues. The V end lost 6 bases, the J end lost 0 bases, and 13 bases lay between the germline ends. CDR3 sequence reads: CSVSPAGSTDTQYF. DNA for the CDR3: TGCAGCGTGTCGCCGGCGGGAAGCACAGATACGCAGTATTTT.

There are a few counts of this clonotype. The chain combines TRBV6-5 with TRBJ1-1; D gene unclear. The germline CDR1 and CDR2 sequences are MNHEY and SVGAGI. The CDR3 extends over 11 amino acids. V was trimmed by 7 bases and J by 8 bases, leaving 11 bases between them. Here the CDR3 DNA reads TGTGCCAGCACTATGGGGAACGAAGCTTTCTTT. It encodes CASTMGNEAFF.

CDR3 loop: CASSHITDTQYF. CDR3 DNA: TGCGCCAGCAGCCACATAACAGATACGCAGTATTTT. The V gene is TRBV4-1, the J gene TRBJ2-3; no firm D call. Germline CDR1 reads MGHRA; CDR2 reads YSYEKL. Trimming shortened V by 3 bases and J by 3 bases, and 4 bases separated the two germline ends. The CDR3 extends over 12 amino acids.

This clonotype was observed a few times. This chain joins TRBV27 and TRBJ2-2; D call uncertain. This CDR3 spans 14 amino acids. Germline V gene data show CDR1 as MNHEY and CDR2 as SMNVEV (reference sequence). Between the trimmed V and J ends, which lost 3 bases and 6 bases, there was a span of 11 bases. As DNA, the CDR3 is TGTGCCAGCAGTTTGGGCAGCTCGGCCGGGGAGCTGTTTTTT. The encoded protein is CASSLGSSAGELFF.

This clonotype occurred many times. V gene TRBV5-1 combines with J gene TRBJ2-7; 11 nucleotides align to TRBD1. CDR1 and CDR2 (germline): SGHRS, YFSETQ. CDR3 length equals 15 residues. With V trimmed by 5 bases and J by 4 bases, 8 bases remained unmatched. This CDR3 reads CASRKGQGALYEQYF. In nucleotides, the CDR3 is TGCGCCAGCAGGAAAGGACAGGGGGCTCTTTACGAGCAGTACTTC.

This clonotype was seen a handful of times. J is TRBJ2-3 and V is TRBV11-2; no clear D gene. This CDR3 spans 15 amino acids. Germline values: CDR1 SGHAT, CDR2 FQNNGV. V shed 0 bases and J shed 2 bases, with 9 bases lying between them. CDR3 residues: CASSLEGSATDTQYF. Written as DNA, the CDR3 is TGTGCCAGCAGCTTAGAGGGGTCTGCCACAGATACGCAGTATTTT.

CDR3 sequence: CATSDGKRFTDTQYF. CDR3 coding DNA: TGTGCCACCAGTGATGGCAAGCGGTTCACAGATACGCAGTATTTT. The V and J genes are TRBV24-1 and TRBJ2-3, with D tentatively TRBD2 (5 bases). The germline gives CDR1 KGHDR, CDR2 SFDVKD. The ends were cut back, 3 bases at V and 2 bases at J, with 11 bases in the middle. CDR3 size: 15 residues.

This clonotype was seen a handful of times. The V gene is TRBV6-5, the J gene TRBJ2-3; TRBD1 aligns across 7 bases. Looked up from germline, CDR1 is MNHEY and CDR2 is SVGAGI. The CDR3 has 17 amino acids. The V segment lost 6 bases and the J segment 2 bases; nucleotides outside the gene matches: 14. The CDR3 is CASSHVPGQDPTDTQYF. CDR3 sequence (DNA): TGTGCCAGCAGCCACGTACCCGGACAGGATCCCACAGATACGCAGTATTTT.

This clonotype was observed a few times. J is TRBJ2-1 and V is TRBV5-1; D uncertain. The CDR3 spans 13 residues. The V end lost 2 bases, the J end lost 4 bases, and 7 bases lay between the germline ends. Looked up from germline, CDR1 is SGHRS and CDR2 is YFSETQ. Here the CDR3 DNA reads TGCGCCAGCAGCTTCCTCCCGTACAATGAGCAGTTCTTC. Amino acid sequence: CASSFLPYNEQFF.

There are many counts of this clonotype. J is TRBJ1-5 and V is TRBV18, with a weak D call TRBD1 (5 bases). V lost 1 base and J lost 3, with 13 bases in between. This CDR3 contains 16 residues. Germline assignment: CDR1 KGHSH and CDR2 LQKENI. The DNA for the CDR3 is TGTGCCAGCTCACCACAGAGGGGAAAGACCAATCAGCCCCAGCATTTT. Protein product: CASSPQRGKTNQPQHF.

This clonotype was seen at least ten times. This rearrangement joins TRBV12-3 or TRBV12-4 to TRBJ2-2, with no clear D. Trimming stripped 6 bases from V and 3 bases from J, with 5 bases between. The CDR3 sequence is 12 residues long. The CDR3 DNA follows: TGTGCCAGCAGGCCGGACACCGGGGAGCTGTTTTTT. Its protein is CASRPDTGELFF.

The chain couples TRBV4-2 to TRBJ2-3; TRBD2 aligns across 11 bases. V lost 0 bases to trimming and J lost 2 bases; unmatched junction nucleotides: 4. The CDR3 length is 17 residues. The germline gives CDR1 LGHNA, CDR2 YNFKEQ. The CDR3 region has the DNA TGTGCCAGCAGCCAAGATCTAGCGGGGGGCCCCACAGATACGCAGTATTTT. Its protein is CASSQDLAGGPTDTQYF.

The rearrangement uses TRBV3-1 and TRBJ2-2; no reliable D call. Deletions cut 4 bases from V and 5 bases from J, with 8 bases between. Germline CDR1 is LGHDT and CDR2 is YNNKEL (reference sequence). The CDR3 consists of 13 residues. In nucleotides, the CDR3 is TGTGCCAGCAGCCTTGGGGTAACCGGGGAGCTGTTTTTT. It specifies CASSLGVTGELFF. Together with reference TRBV3-1 and TRBJ2-2, the CDR3 gives the full variable domain: DTAVSQTPKYLVTQMGNDKSIKCEQNLGHDTMYWYKQDSKKFLKIMFSYNNKELIINETVPNRFSPKSPDKAHLNLHINSLELGDSAVYFCASSLGVTGELFFGEGSRLTVL.

This clonotype was detected a few times. The chain is built from TRBV5-1 and TRBJ1-6, with 9 bases lining up with TRBD1. V lost 5 bases and J lost 4; bases outside the gene matches: 10. Germline CDR1 is SGHRS and CDR2 is YFSETQ. This CDR3 spans 17 amino acids. CDR3 sequence (DNA): TGCGCCAGCAGGGACCGGGGGACAGGGTTTTATAATTCACCCCTCCACTTT. Protein: CASRDRGTGFYNSPLHF.

The chain recombines TRBV29-1 with TRBJ2-1; TRBD2 agrees at 8 bases. The trim removed 5 bases at V and 6 bases at J, leaving 3 bases unmatched. The CDR3 has 12 amino acids. CDR1 and CDR2 from the germline V gene are SQVTM and ANQGSEA. CDR3 bases: TGCAGCGTTAGGGGACTAGTCAATGAGCAGTTCTTC. Translated, it gives CSVRGLVNEQFF.

This clonotype was picked up a small number of times. The chain is built from TRBV6-5 and TRBJ2-7; D possibly corresponds to TRBD1 (5 bases). The CDR3 runs 13 residues. V was cut by 7 bases and J by 0 bases, with 10 bases left in between. Per germline, CDR1 MNHEY and CDR2 SVGAGI. CDR3 loop: CASTQGTSYEQYF. The CDR3 DNA follows: TGTGCCAGCACTCAGGGTACCTCCTACGAGCAGTACTTC.

The table lists this clonotype with many counts. The rearrangement joins TRBV20-1 to TRBJ1-1; D not certain. The CDR3 extends over 15 amino acids. Germline CDR1 reads DFQATT; CDR2 reads SNEGSKA (reference sequence). The V end lost 3 bases, the J end lost 5 bases, and 19 bases lay between the germline ends. The DNA of the CDR3 is TGCAGTGCTAGGGCAGAGACGCTATGGGAGACTGAAGCTTTCTTT. It encodes CSARAETLWETEAFF.

The chain is built from TRBV2 and TRBJ2-2; D perhaps matches TRBD1 (5 bases). The CDR3 loop spans 16 amino acids. V lost 8 bases, J lost 5 bases, and 21 bases lay in between. Germline V gene sequence: CDR1 SNHLY, CDR2 FYNNEI. The CDR3 region is CASWGIGHPKTGELFF. The CDR3 DNA is TGTGCCAGCTGGGGTATAGGACACCCAAAGACCGGGGAGCTGTTTTTT.

A note on this clonotype: The junction departs from germline at one end; a sequencing error may be responsible. The chain recombines TRBV7-7 with TRBJ2-7; the match to TRBD2 covers 14 bases. CDR1 and CDR2 (germline): SSHAT, FNYEAQ (reference sequence). The CDR3 extends over 15 amino acids. CDR3 nucleotide sequence: TGTGCTAGCAGCTTAGGGACTAGCGGGAGTACCGAGCAGTACTTC. This translates into CASSLGTSGSTEQYF.

This chain connects TRBV6-5 to TRBJ1-6; D is perhaps TRBD1 (5 bases). Germline loops: CDR1 MNHEY, CDR2 SVGAGI. CDR3 size: 17 residues. Trimming pared 3 bases from V and 7 bases from J, leaving 19 bases between. CDR3 DNA sequence: TGTGCCAGCAGTTATCAGGGTCTCGGGGATCTCAATTCACCCCTCCACTTT. Amino acids: CASSYQGLGDLNSPLHF.

At least ten counts were recorded for this clonotype. CDR3 DNA: TGCGCCAGCAGCCCGCTTTTCGTAGCGGGACGCAACGAGCAGTACTTC. Its translation: CASSPLFVAGRNEQYF. The rearrangement joins TRBV5-1 to TRBJ2-7, with TRBD2 matching 8 bases. The CDR3 has 16 amino acids. Germline V CDR1 and CDR2: SGHRS, YFSETQ. V lost 4 bases to trimming and J lost 5 bases; unmatched junction nucleotides: 14.

The chain combines TRBV12-3 or TRBV12-4 with TRBJ2-7, with D uncertain. CDR3 length: 11 residues. The ends were cut back, 7 bases at V and 3 bases at J, with 7 bases in the middle. The CDR3 reads CASMDGYEQYF. DNA for the CDR3: TGTGCCAGCATGGACGGCTACGAGCAGTACTTC.

In its sample, this clonotype was seen a few times. V usage is TRBV24-1 and J usage is TRBJ2-7; maybe TRBD2 (5 bases). Per germline, CDR1 KGHDR and CDR2 SFDVKD. Trimming stripped 9 bases from V and 7 bases from J, with 9 bases between. CDR3 length: 10 amino acids. The CDR3 sequence: CATGRGEQYF. The CDR3 DNA reads TGTGCCACCGGGCGAGGGGAGCAGTACTTC.